The clone carrying this T cell receptor beta chain was observed once. Survey-level TCR beta sequencing used the immunoSEQ assay. Assay used: immunoSEQ multiplex PCR; TCRdb lists only in-frame clones, some missing. The table has around 54,000 clones, approximately 95% seen once. Germline CDR1 reads SNHLY; CDR2 reads FYNNEI. CDR3 length: 15 residues. Trimming removed 3 bases at V and 2 bases at J, with 11 bases between. The J gene is TRBJ2-1, the V gene TRBV2; no definite D call. This receptor was obtained from a man between 35 and 55 years old with rheumatoid arthritis. What was sequenced was PBMCs. CDR3 bases: TGTGCCAGCAGTGAGGAACTACCGACCTACAATGAGCAGTTCTTC. It specifies CASSEELPTYNEQFF.